This TCR beta chain was captured by sequencing in a study of T-cell reconstitution after alpha-beta-depleted transplantation in children. The CDR3 consists of 18 residues. Germline lookup yields CDR1 SGHAT and CDR2 FQNNGV. V lost 5 bases to trimming and J lost 1 base; unmatched junction nucleotides: 9. Library preparation (for TCRbeta) was performed with unique molecular identifiers. TCRdb re-derived calls from the PCR reads in MiXCR, one entry per CDR3 protein. The table shows about 540,000 distinct CDR3 sequences, with approximately 20% occurring only once. The specimen comprised PBMCs from the stem cell graft donor, sampled from the stem cell graft. This TCR derives from a human donor who donated a stem cell graft to a child with acute lymphoblastic leukemia. J is TRBJ2-3 and V is TRBV11-2, with TRBD2 matching 13 bases. CDR3 protein: CASSGGTSGIVGTDTQYF. CDR3 bases: TGTGCCAGCAGCGGGGGGACTAGCGGGATTGTTGGCACAGATACGCAGTATTTT.